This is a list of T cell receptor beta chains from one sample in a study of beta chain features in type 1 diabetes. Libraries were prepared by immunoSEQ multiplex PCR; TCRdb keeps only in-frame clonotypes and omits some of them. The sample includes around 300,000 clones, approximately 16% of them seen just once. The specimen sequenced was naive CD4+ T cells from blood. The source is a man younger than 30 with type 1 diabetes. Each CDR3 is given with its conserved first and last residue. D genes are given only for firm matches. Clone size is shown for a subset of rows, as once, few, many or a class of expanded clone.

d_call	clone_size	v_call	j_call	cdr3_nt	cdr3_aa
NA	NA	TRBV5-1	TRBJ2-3	TGCGCCAGCAGCTTTCAGGGGCGCACAGATACGCAGTATTTT	CASSFQGRTDTQYF
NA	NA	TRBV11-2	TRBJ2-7	TGTGCCAGCAGCCCAGGGTTTGCCTACGAGCAGTACTTC	CASSPGFAYEQYF
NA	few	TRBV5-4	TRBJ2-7	TGTGCCAGCAGCCGGGGGAGGACGGATACCTACGAGCAGTACTTC	CASSRGRTDTYEQYF
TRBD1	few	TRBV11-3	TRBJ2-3	TGTGCCAGCAGCTTTGGACAGGGCACAGATACGCAGTATTTT	CASSFGQGTDTQYF
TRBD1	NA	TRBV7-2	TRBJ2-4	TGTGCCAGCAGCTTAGTAGGGACAGGGGGGATGGAAAACATTCAGTACTTC	CASSLVGTGGMENIQYF
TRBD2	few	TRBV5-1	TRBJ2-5	TGCGCCAGCAGCTTGGGACTAGCGGGAGACCCCCGGGCCCAGTACTTC	CASSLGLAGDPRAQYF
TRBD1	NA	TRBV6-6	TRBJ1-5	TGTGCCAGCACCAGACAGGGGACAGGCAATCAGCCCCAGCATTTT	CASTRQGTGNQPQHF
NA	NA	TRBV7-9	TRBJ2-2	TGTGCCAGCAGCCAACCTCGGGACAACGGTGACCAAACCGGGGAGCTGTTTTTT	CASSQPRDNGDQTGELFF
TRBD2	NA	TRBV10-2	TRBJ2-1	TGCGCCAGCAGTCGCTCCGGACTAGCGGGTTTGTACAATGAGCAGTTCTTC	CASSRSGLAGLYNEQFF
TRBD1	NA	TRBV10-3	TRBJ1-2	TGTGCCATCAGTGTCGTAAGGACAGGGGGCCATGGCTACACCTTC	CAISVVRTGGHGYTF
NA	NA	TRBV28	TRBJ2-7	TGTGCCAGCAGTCTGGGGACACTTAAGGCCCACGAGCAGTACTTC	CASSLGTLKAHEQYF
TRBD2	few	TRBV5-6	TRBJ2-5	TGTGCCAGCAGCCGGACTAGAGATGAGGAGACCCAGTACTTC	CASSRTRDEETQYF
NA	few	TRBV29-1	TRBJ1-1	TGCAGCGTTGAACTAATGCGGGACCCGGCCCCTGAAGCTTTCTTT	CSVELMRDPAPEAFF
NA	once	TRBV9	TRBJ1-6	TGTGCCAGCAGCGTAGGGAGCTCCTATAATTCACCCCTCCACTTT	CASSVGSSYNSPLHF
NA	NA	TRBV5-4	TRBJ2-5	TGTGCCAGCAGCTTGGCTGCTAGCGTAGTACAAGAGACCCAGTACTTC	CASSLAASVVQETQYF
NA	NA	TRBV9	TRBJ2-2	TGTGCCAGCAGCGTAGCGGCGAACACCGGGGAGCTGTTTTTT	CASSVAANTGELFF
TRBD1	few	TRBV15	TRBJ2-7	TGTGCCACCAGCACGGACAGGGGGCGGGAGGTTCAGTACTTC	CATSTDRGREVQYF
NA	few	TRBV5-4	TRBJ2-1	TGTGCCAGCAGCTTGGGGGGGGATCATAGTTTGCGGTTCTTC	CASSLGGDHSLRFF
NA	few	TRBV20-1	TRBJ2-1	TGCAGTGCTAGAGTTCAGGACTGGCAGTTCTTC	CSARVQDWQFF
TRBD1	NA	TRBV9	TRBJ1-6	TGTGCCAGCAGCGTTAAACAGGGGTATTCACCCCTCCACTTT	CASSVKQGYSPLHF
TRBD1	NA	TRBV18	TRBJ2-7	TGTGCCAGCTCACGGCGACAGGGTTCTTCCTACGAGCAGTACTTC	CASSRRQGSSYEQYF
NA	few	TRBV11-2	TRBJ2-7	TGTGCCAGCAGCTTAGTGAGGGTACCCTACGAGCAGTACTTC	CASSLVRVPYEQYF
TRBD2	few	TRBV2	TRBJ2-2	TGTGCCAGCAGGGGACTAGCGTCCACCGGGGAGCTGTTTTTT	CASRGLASTGELFF
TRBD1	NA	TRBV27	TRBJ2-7	TGTGCCAGCAGCTATCCAGCCGGGACAGGGGGCTACGAGCAGTACTTC	CASSYPAGTGGYEQYF
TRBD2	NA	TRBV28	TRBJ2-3	TGTGCCAGCAGTCCCCGACTAGCGGGGGGGCCCGATACGCAGTATTTT	CASSPRLAGGPDTQYF
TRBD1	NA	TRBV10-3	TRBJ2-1	TGTGCCATCAGTGCGATAGGGACAGGGAGTTACAATGAGCAGTTCTTC	CAISAIGTGSYNEQFF
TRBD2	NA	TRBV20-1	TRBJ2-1	TGCAGTGCCAGACTAGCGGGAGGCCGGTTCTTC	CSARLAGGRFF
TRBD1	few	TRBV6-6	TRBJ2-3	TGTGCCAGTGGACAGGGGGCCGCAGATACGCAGTATTTT	CASGQGAADTQYF
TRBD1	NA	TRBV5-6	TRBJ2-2	TGTGCCAGCAGCTTAAGGGGACAGGGGCGCCGAACCGGGGAGCTGTTTTTT	CASSLRGQGRRTGELFF
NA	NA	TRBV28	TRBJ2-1	TGTGCCAGCAGTTCCCAATACAATGAGCAGTTCTTC	CASSSQYNEQFF
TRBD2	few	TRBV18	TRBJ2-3	TGTGCCAGCTCACCACCCTCCTTAGCGGGAGCTACGCAGTATTTT	CASSPPSLAGATQYF
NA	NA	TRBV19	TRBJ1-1	TGTGCCAGTAGTAAACGGGAGGCGGTGAACACTGAAGCTTTCTTT	CASSKREAVNTEAFF
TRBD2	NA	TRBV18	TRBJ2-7	TGTGCCAGCTCACATGGAACTAGCGAGTTCTACGAGCAGTACTTC	CASSHGTSEFYEQYF
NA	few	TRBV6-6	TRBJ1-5	TGTGCCAGCAGTTACTCGACAGGCGGTAATCAGCCCCAGCATTTT	CASSYSTGGNQPQHF
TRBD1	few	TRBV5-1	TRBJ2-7	TGCGCCAGCAGGGTTGGGGACAGGGGAGGCGAGCAGTACTTC	CASRVGDRGGEQYF
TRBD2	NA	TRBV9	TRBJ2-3	TGTGCCAGCAGCGTCTCCGGGGGGACGACAGATACGCAGTATTTT	CASSVSGGTTDTQYF
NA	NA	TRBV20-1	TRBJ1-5	TGCAGTGCTAACCAGGAGCATTTT	CSANQEHF
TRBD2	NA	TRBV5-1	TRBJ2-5	TGCGCCAGCAGAACCGGGACTAGCGGGGTGGAGACCCAGTACTTC	CASRTGTSGVETQYF
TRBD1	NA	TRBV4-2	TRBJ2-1	TGTGCCAGCAGCACAGACCTCTCGGGACAGGGCTACAATGAGCAGTTCTTC	CASSTDLSGQGYNEQFF
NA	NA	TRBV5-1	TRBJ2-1	TGCGCCAGCAGCTTGGCCGAGGAGTGGTACAATGAGCAGTTCTTC	CASSLAEEWYNEQFF
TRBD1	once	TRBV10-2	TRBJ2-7	TGCGCCAGCAGGAGGGGACAGGTTGCCTACGAGCAGTACTTC	CASRRGQVAYEQYF
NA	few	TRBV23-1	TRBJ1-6	TGCGCCAGCAGTCAATCGCACATGGACAATAATTCACCCCTCCACTTT	CASSQSHMDNNSPLHF
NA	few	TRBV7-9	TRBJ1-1	TGTGCCAGCAGCCCGAACAGGAATAAGGACACTGAAGCTTTCTTT	CASSPNRNKDTEAFF
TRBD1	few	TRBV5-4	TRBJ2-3	TGTGCCAGCAGCCCGGGACAGTACACAGATACGCAGTATTTT	CASSPGQYTDTQYF
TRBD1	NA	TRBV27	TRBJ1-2	TGTGCCAGCAGTTTTGTGCAGGGGGCCTATGGCTACACCTTC	CASSFVQGAYGYTF
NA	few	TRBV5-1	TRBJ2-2	TGCGCCAGCAGCACACAACGTCAGTACCCCGGGGAGCTGTTTTTT	CASSTQRQYPGELFF
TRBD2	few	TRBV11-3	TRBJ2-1	TGTGCCAGCAGCCCAGGGACTATCAATGAGCAGTTCTTC	CASSPGTINEQFF
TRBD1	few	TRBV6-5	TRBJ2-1	TGTGCCAGCAGTTACAAAAGGGGGCGGAATGAGCAGTTCTTC	CASSYKRGRNEQFF
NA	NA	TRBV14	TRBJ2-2	TGTGCCAGCAGCCAAGTGAAGACTAGTATTGGGACCGGGGAGCTGTTTTTT	CASSQVKTSIGTGELFF
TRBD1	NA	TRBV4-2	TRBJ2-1	TGTGCCAGCAGCCAAAAGGGGGGAGGACAGGGGATGTATGAGCAGTTCTTC	CASSQKGGGQGMYEQFF
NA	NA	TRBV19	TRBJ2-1	TGTGCCAGTAGTATCCCTCGGACTAACTACAATGAGCAGTTCTTC	CASSIPRTNYNEQFF
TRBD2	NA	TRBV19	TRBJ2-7	TGTGCCAGTAGTATTCGGGGGGAAGCAGCCGAGCAGTACTTC	CASSIRGEAAEQYF
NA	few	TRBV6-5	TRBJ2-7	TGTGCCAGCAGTTACGGACCGGGGATCTACGAGCAGTACTTC	CASSYGPGIYEQYF
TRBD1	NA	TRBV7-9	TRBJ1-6	TGTGCCAGCAGCCCGGACAGGTCTTCACCCCTCCACTTT	CASSPDRSSPLHF
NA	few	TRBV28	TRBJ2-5	TGTGCCAGCAGTTTAGGAGGGGAAGAGACCCAGTACTTC	CASSLGGEETQYF